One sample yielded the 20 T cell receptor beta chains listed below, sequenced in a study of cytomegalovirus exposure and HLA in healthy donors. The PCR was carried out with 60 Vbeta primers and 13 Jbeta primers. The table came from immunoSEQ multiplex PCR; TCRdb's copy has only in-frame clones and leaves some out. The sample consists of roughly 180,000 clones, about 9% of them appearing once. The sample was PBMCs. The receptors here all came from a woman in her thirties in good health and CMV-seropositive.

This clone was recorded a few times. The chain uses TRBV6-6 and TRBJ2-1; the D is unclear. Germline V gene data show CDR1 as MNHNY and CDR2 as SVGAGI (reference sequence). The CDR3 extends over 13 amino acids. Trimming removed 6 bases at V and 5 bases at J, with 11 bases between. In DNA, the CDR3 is TGTGCCAGCAGGAGTAGCAGAGACAATGAGCAGTTCTTC. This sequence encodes CASRSSRDNEQFF.

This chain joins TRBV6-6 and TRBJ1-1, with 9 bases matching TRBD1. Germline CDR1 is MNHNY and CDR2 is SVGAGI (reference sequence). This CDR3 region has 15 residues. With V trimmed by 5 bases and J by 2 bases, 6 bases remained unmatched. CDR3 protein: CASSPYTGGNTEAFF. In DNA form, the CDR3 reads TGTGCCAGCAGTCCATACACAGGGGGCAACACTGAAGCTTTCTTT.

CDR3: CSAQSSGELFF. In DNA, the CDR3 is TGCAGTGCTCAGTCGTCCGGGGAGCTGTTTTTT. This sequence joins TRBV20-1 and TRBJ2-2; D remains ambiguous. Trimming took off 5 bases at V and 6 bases at J, with 7 bases between the two ends. The germline V gene encodes CDR1 DFQATT and CDR2 SNEGSKA (reference sequence). This CDR3 region has 11 residues.

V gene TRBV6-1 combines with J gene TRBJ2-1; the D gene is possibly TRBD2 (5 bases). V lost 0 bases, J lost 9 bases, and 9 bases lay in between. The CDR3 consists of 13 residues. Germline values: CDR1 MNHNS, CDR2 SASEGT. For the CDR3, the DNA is TGTGCCAGCAGTGAAGCGGAGGAGGTTGAGCAGTTCTTC. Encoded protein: CASSEAEEVEQFF.

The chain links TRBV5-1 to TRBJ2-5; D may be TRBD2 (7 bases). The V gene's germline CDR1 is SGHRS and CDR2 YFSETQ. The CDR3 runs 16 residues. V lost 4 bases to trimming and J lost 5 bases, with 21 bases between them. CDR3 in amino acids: CASSLRGGGRGETQYF. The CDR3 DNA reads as TGCGCCAGCAGCCTGCGAGGGGGGGGAAGAGGGGAGACCCAGTACTTC.

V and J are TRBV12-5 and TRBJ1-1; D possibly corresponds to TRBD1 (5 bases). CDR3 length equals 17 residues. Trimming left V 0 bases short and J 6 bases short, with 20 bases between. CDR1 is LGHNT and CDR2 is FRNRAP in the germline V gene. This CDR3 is CASGLVIGPPRDAEAFF. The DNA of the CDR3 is TGTGCTAGTGGTTTGGTAATCGGTCCACCCAGGGATGCTGAAGCTTTCTTT.

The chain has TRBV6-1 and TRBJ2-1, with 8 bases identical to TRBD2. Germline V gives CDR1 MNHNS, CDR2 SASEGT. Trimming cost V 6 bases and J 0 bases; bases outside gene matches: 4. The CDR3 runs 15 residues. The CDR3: CASSRGGVSYNEQFF. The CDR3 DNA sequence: TGTGCCAGCAGCCGGGGGGGGGTCTCCTACAATGAGCAGTTCTTC.

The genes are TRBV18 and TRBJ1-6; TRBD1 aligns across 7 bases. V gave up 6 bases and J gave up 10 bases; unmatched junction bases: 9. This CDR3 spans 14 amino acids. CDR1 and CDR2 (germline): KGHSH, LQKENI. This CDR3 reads CASSKTGLGSPLHF. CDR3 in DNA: TGTGCCAGCTCGAAGACAGGGTTGGGGTCACCCCTCCACTTT.

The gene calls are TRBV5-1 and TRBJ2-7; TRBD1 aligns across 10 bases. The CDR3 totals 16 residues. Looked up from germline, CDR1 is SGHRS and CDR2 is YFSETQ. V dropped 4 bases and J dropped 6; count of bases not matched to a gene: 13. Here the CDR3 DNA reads TGCGCCAGCAGCCCGCGAAGCCCGGGACAGGGGAGCGAGCAGTACTTC. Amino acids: CASSPRSPGQGSEQYF.

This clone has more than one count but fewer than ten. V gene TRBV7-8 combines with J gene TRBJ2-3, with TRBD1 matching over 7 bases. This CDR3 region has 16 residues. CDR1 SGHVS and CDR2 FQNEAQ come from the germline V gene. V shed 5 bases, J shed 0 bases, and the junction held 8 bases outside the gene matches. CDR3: CASSPRGQYSTDTQYF. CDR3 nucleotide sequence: TGTGCCAGCAGCCCCCGGGGACAGTACAGCACAGATACGCAGTATTTT.

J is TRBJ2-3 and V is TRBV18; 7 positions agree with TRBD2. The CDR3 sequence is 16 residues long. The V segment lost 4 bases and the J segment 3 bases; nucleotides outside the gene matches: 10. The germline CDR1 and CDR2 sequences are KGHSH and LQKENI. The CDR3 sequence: CASSLHGGGQTDTQYF. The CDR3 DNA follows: TGTGCCAGCTCACTCCACGGGGGAGGGCAGACAGATACGCAGTATTTT. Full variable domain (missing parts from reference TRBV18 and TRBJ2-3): NAGVMQNPRHLVRRRGQEARLRCSPMKGHSHVYWYRQLPEEGLKFMVYLQKENIIDESGMPKERFSAEFPKEGPSILRIQQVVRGDSAAYFCASSLHGGGQTDTQYFGPGTRLTVL.

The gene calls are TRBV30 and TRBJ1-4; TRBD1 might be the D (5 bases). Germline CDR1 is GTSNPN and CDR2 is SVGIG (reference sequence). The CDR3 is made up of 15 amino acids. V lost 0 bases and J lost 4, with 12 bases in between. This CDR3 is CAWSVQDRHNEKLFF. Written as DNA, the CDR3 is TGTGCCTGGAGTGTACAGGACCGTCATAATGAAAAACTGTTTTTT. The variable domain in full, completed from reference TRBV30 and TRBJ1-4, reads SQTIHQWPATLVQPVGSPLSLECTVEGTSNPNLYWYRQAAGRGLQLLFYSVGIGQISSEVPQNLSASRPQDRQFILSSKKLLLSDSGFYLCAWSVQDRHNEKLFFGSGTQLSVL.

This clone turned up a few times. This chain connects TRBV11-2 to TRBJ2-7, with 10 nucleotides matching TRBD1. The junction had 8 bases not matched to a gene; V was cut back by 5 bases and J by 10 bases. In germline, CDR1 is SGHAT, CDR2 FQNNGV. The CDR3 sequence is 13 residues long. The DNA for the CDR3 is TGTGCCAGCAGCAAGGACAGGGGGAAGGAACAGTACTTC. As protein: CASSKDRGKEQYF.

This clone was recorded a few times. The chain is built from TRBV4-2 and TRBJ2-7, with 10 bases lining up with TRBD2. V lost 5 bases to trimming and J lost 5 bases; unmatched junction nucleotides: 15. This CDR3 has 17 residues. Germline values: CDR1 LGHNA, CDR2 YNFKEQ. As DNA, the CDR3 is TGTGCCAGCAGCAACCCTGGGAGCGGGAGGGTATCTAACGAGCAGTACTTC. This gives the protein CASSNPGSGRVSNEQYF.

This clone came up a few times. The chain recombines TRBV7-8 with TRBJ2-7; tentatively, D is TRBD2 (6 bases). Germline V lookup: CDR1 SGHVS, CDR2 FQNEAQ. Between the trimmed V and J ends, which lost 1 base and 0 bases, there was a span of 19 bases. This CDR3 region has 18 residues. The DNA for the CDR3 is TGTGCCAGCAGCTTAGGGGGGGTTTGGAGCGGAAGCTCCTACGAGCAGTACTTC. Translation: CASSLGGVWSGSSYEQYF.

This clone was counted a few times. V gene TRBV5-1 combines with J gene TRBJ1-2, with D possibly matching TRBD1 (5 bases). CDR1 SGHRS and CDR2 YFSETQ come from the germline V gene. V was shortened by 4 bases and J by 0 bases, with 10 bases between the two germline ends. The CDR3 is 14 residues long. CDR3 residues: CASSLDTSNYGYTF. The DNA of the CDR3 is TGCGCCAGCAGCCTGGACACCTCTAACTATGGCTACACCTTC.

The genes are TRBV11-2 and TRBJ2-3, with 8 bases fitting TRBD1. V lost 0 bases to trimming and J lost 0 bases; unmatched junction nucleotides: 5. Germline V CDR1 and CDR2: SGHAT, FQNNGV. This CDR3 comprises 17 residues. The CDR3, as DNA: TGTGCCAGCAGCTTAGATCAAAGGACAGGGAGCACAGATACGCAGTATTTT. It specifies CASSLDQRTGSTDTQYF.

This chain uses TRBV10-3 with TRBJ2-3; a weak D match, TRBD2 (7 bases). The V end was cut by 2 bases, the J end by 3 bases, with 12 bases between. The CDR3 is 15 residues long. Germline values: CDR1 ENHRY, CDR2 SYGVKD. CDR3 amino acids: CAISERGAQTDTQYF. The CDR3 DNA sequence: TGTGCCATCAGTGAGCGGGGGGCGCAGACAGATACGCAGTATTTT.

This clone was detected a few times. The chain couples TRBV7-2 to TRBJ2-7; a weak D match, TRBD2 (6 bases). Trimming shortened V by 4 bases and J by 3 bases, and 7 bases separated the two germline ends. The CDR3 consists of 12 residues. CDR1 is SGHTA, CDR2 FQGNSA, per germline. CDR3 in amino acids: CASSSTSYEQYF. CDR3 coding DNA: TGTGCCAGCAGCTCGACTAGCTACGAGCAGTACTTC. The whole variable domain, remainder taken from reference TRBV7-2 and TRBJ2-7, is GAGVSQSPSNKVTEKGKDVELRCDPISGHTALYWYRQSLGQGLEFLIYFQGNSAPDKSGLPSDRFSAERTGGSVSTLTIQRTQQEDSAVYLCASSSTSYEQYFGPGTRLTVT.

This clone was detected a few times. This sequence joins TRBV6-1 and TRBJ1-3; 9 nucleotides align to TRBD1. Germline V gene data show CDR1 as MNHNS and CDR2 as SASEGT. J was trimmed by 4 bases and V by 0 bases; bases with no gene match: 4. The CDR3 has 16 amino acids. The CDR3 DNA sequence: TGTGCCAGCAGTGAAGCCAAACAGGGGGCGGGAAACACCATATATTTT. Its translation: CASSEAKQGAGNTIYF.